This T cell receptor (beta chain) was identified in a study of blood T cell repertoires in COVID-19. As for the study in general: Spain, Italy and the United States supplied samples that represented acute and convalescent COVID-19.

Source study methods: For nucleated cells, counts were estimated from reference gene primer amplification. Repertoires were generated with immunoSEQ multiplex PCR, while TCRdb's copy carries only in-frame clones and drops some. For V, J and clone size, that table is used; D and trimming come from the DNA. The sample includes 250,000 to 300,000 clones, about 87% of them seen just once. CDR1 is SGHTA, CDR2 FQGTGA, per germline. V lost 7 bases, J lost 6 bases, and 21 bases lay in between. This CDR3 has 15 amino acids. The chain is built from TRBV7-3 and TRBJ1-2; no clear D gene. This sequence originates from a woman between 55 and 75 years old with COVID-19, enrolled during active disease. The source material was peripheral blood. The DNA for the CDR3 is TGTGCCAGCACCCGTTTCGAGGACTACCTTCATGGCTACACCTTC. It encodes CASTRFEDYLHGYTF.